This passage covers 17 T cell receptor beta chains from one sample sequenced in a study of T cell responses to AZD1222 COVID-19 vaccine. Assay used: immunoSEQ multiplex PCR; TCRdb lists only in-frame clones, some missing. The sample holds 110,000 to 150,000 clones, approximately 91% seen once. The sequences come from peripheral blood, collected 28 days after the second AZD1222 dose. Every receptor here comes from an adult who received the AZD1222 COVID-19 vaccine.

The chain's CDR3 is CASSQAALAGVIYEQYF. The CDR3 region has the DNA TGCGCCAGCAGCCAAGCTGCCCTAGCGGGGGTCATCTACGAGCAGTACTTC. The chain has TRBV4-1 and TRBJ2-7; TRBD2 matches at 10 bases. The germline gives CDR1 MGHRA, CDR2 YSYEKL. This CDR3 has 17 amino acids. J gave up 3 bases and V 1 base, and 9 bases lay outside the gene matches.

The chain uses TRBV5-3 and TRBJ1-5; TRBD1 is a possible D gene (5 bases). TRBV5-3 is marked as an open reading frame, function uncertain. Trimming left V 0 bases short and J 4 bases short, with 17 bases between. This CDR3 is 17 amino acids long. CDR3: CARSLVSRDDLNQPQHF. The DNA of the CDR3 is TGTGCCAGAAGCTTGGTTTCACGGGACGACTTAAATCAGCCCCAGCATTTT.

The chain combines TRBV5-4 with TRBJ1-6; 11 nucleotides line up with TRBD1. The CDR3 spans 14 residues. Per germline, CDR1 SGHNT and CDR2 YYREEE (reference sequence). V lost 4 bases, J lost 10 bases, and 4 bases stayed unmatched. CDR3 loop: CASSRTGGRSPLHF. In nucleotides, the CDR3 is TGTGCCAGCAGCAGGACAGGGGGCAGGTCACCCCTCCACTTT.

The CDR3 DNA reads as TGTGCCAGCTCGCCCGGGGTGTCGGTAATGAACACTGAAGCTTTCTTT. Translated: CASSPGVSVMNTEAFF. The rearrangement joins TRBV18 to TRBJ1-1; the D is unclear. This CDR3 is built from 16 residues. V lost 6 bases to trimming and J lost 0 bases, with 17 bases between them. Germline V gene lookup returns CDR1 KGHSH and CDR2 LQKENI.

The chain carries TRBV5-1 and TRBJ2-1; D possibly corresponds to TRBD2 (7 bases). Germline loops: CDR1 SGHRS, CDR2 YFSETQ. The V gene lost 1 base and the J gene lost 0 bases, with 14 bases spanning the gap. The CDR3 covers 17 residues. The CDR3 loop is CASSLWKRDISYNEQFF. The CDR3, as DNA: TGCGCCAGCAGCTTGTGGAAGCGGGACATCTCCTACAATGAGCAGTTCTTC.

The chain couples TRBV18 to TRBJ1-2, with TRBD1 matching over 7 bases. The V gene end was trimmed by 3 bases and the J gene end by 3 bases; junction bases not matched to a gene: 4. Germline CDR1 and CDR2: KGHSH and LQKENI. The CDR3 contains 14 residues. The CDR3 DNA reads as TGTGCCAGCTCACCTACGCAGGGGGACTATGGCTACACCTTC. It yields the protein CASSPTQGDYGYTF.

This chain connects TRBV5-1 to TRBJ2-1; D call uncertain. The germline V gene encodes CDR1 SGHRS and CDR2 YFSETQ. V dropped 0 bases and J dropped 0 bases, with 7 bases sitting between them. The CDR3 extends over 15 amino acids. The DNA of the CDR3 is TGCGCCAGCAGCTTGGTAGCTGACTCCTACAATGAGCAGTTCTTC. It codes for CASSLVADSYNEQFF.

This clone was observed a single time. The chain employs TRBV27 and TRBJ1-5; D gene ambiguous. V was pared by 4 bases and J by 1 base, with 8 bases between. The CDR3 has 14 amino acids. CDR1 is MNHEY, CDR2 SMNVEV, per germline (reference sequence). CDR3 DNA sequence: TGTGCCAGCAGTTCCGGAATGAGCAATCAGCCCCAGCATTTT. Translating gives CASSSGMSNQPQHF.

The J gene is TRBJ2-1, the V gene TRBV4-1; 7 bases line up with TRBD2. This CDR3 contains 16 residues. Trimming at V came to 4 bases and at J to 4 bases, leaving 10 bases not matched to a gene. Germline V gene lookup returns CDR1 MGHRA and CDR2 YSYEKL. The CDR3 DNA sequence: TGCGCCAGCAGCCGAAGGACTAGGCCGGGGTACAATGAGCAGTTCTTC. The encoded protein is CASSRRTRPGYNEQFF.

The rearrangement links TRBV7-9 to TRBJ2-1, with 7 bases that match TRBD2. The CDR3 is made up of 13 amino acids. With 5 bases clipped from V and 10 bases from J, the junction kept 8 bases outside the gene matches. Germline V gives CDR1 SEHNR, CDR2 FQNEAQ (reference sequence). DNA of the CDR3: TGTGCCAGCAGCCCCCGGGGGGAGGAAGAGCAGTTCTTC. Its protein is CASSPRGEEEQFF.

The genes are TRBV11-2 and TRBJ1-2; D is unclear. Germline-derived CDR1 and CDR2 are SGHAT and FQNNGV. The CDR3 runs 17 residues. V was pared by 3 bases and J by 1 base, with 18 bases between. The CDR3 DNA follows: TGTGCCAGCAGCTTTCGTGGAGGGTTACTGAATAACTATGGCTACACCTTC. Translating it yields CASSFRGGLLNNYGYTF.

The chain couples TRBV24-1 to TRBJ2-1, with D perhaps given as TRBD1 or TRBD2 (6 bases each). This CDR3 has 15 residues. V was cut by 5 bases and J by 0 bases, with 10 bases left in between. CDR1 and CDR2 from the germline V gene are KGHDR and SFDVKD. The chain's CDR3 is CATSAGAPSYNEQFF. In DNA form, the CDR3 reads TGTGCCACCAGTGCGGGGGCGCCCTCCTACAATGAGCAGTTCTTC.

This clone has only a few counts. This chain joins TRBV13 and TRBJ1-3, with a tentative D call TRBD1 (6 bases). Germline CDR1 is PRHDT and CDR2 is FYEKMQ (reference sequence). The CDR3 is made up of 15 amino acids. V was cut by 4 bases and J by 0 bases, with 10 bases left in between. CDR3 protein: CASSSNRASGNTIYF. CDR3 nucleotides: TGTGCCAGCAGCTCAAACAGGGCCTCTGGAAACACCATATATTTT.

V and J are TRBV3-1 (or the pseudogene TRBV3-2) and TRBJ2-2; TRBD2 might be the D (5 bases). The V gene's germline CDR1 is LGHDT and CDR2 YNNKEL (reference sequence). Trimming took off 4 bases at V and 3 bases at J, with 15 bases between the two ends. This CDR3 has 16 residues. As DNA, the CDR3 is TGTGCCAGCAGCCCCAGGCCTAGGCGGGACACCGGGGAGCTGTTTTTT. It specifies CASSPRPRRDTGELFF.

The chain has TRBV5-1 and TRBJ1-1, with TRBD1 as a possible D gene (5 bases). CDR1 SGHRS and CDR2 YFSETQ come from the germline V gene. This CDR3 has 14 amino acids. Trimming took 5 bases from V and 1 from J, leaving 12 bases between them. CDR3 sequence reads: CASRPQTGNTEAFF. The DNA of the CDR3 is TGCGCCAGCAGGCCCCAAACAGGGAACACTGAAGCTTTCTTT.

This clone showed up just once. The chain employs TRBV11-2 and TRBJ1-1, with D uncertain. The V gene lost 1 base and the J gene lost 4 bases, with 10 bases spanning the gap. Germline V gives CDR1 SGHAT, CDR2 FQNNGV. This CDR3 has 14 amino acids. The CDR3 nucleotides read TGTGCCAGCAGCTTAGGACGGGGAGTCACTGAAGCTTTCTTT. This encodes CASSLGRGVTEAFF.

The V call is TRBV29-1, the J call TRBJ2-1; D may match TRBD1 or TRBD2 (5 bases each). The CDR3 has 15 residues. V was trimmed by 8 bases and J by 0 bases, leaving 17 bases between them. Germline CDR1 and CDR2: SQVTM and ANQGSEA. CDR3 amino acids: CSCFGTTHSYNEQFF. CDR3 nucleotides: TGCAGCTGCTTTGGGACGACTCACTCCTACAATGAGCAGTTCTTC.